Listed below are T cell receptor beta chains from one sample, sequenced in a study of control samples from healthy donors and cancer patients. Data came from immunoSEQ multiplex PCR; TCRdb stores just in-frame clones and leaves some out. The repertoire consists of about 97,000 clones, with about 90% occurring once and the leading ten covering 2% to 2.5%. Input material: blood. The receptors here all came from a woman between 18 and 29 years old in good health. The CDR3 runs from the conserved cysteine through the conserved F or W. Fields, in order: CDR3 DNA, CDR3 protein, J gene, D gene, CDR3 length, V gene, clone size. A D gene is named only where the DNA matches it firmly. The listing skips clone size in some rows; elsewhere it reads once, few, many or a size class.

TGTGCCAGCACTCGGACAGCTAACTATGGCTACACCTTC	CASTRTANYGYTF	TRBJ1-2	-	13	TRBV2	-
TGTGCCAGTAGTATCCCGGGACAGGGTTCCTACGAGCAGTACTTC	CASSIPGQGSYEQYF	TRBJ2-7	TRBD1	15	TRBV19	-
TGCAGCGCAACGGGGGGCTATGGCTACACCTTC	CSATGGYGYTF	TRBJ1-2	-	11	TRBV29-1	-
TGTGCCAGTAGTACACAGGGAAATGATGGCTACACCTTC	CASSTQGNDGYTF	TRBJ1-2	-	13	TRBV19	-
TGTGCCAGCAGCCGGCCAGACAGCGAGAAAATGAACACTGAAGCTTTCTTT	CASSRPDSEKMNTEAFF	TRBJ1-1	-	17	TRBV11-2	-
TGTGCCAGCAGTAGTAAAGGGTGGGGTACTGAAGCTTTCTTT	CASSSKGWGTEAFF	TRBJ1-1	-	14	TRBV2	few
TGTGCCAGCAGTCTAGTTTACAATCAGCCCCAGCATTTT	CASSLVYNQPQHF	TRBJ1-5	-	13	TRBV27	-
TGTGCCAGCAGCTTAACGGGGAGACGAACTGAAGCTTTCTTT	CASSLTGRRTEAFF	TRBJ1-1	-	14	TRBV7-9	once
TGTGCCAGCAGCGCTACAGGGGGGGGATCAGATACGCAGTATTTT	CASSATGGGSDTQYF	TRBJ2-3	-	15	TRBV11-3	-
TGTGCCAGCAGCCTAACAGGGGGCGCGGTCGAGACCCAGTACTTC	CASSLTGGAVETQYF	TRBJ2-5	TRBD1	15	TRBV7-3	-
TGCGCCAGCAGCCCTACTAGCGGGAGTGGAAATTTGGGTGAGCAGTACTTC	CASSPTSGSGNLGEQYF	TRBJ2-7	TRBD2	17	TRBV5-1	once
TGTGCCAGCAGCTTAGGGCGGACAGACTATGGCTACACCTTC	CASSLGRTDYGYTF	TRBJ1-2	-	14	TRBV11-2	-
TGTGCCAGCAGCCAAGCCGACACCGGGGAGCTGTTTTTT	CASSQADTGELFF	TRBJ2-2	-	13	TRBV11-3	-
TGTGCCAGCAGCTTATATCGGCGGACTAGCGGCCGCTCTGGGGCCAACGTCCTGACTTTC	CASSLYRRTSGRSGANVLTF	TRBJ2-6	TRBD2	20	TRBV13	-
TGTGCCAGCAGTGAATGGATGTTTAACTATGGCTACACCTTC	CASSEWMFNYGYTF	TRBJ1-2	-	14	TRBV6-1	once
TGTGCCAGCACCAACCTGGGGGGTCAGACAGATACGCAGTATTTT	CASTNLGGQTDTQYF	TRBJ2-3	-	15	TRBV9	-
TGTGCCAGCAGACTCGCAGGGGGCACTGAAGCTTTCTTT	CASRLAGGTEAFF	TRBJ1-1	TRBD1	13	TRBV12-3/TRBV12-4	-
TGTGCCAGCAGTGAAGGGGGCGGGTATAATCAGCCCCAGCATTTT	CASSEGGGYNQPQHF	TRBJ1-5	-	15	TRBV6-1	-
TGTGCCGGTCACAGGGAGGACACCGGGGAGCTGTTTTTT	CAGHREDTGELFF	TRBJ2-2	-	13	TRBV6-5	-
TGTGCCAGCAGCGTTTCCGACAGGGTTTTGAACGGCTACACCTTC	CASSVSDRVLNGYTF	TRBJ1-2	TRBD1	15	TRBV7-9	-
TGCAGCGTCAGGACAGGGGTCGACACTGAAGCTTTCTTT	CSVRTGVDTEAFF	TRBJ1-1	TRBD1	13	TRBV29-1	-
TGTGCCAGCAGGGAGCTAGCGGGAGCCTACAATGAGCAGTTCTTC	CASRELAGAYNEQFF	TRBJ2-1	TRBD2	15	TRBV6-5	once
TGTGCCAGCAGCTTAGTACGGGACTTCTCTGGAAACACCATATATTTT	CASSLVRDFSGNTIYF	TRBJ1-3	-	16	TRBV7-8	once
TGTGCCAGCAGCCAATCGACAGGGTCCAATCAGCCCCAGCATTTT	CASSQSTGSNQPQHF	TRBJ1-5	TRBD1	15	TRBV7-8	-
TGTGCCAGCAGTGTCTTACCGGGACGGGGCGATACGCAGTATTTT	CASSVLPGRGDTQYF	TRBJ2-3	-	15	TRBV2	-
TGCAGCCTTATAAGAGGAGGGGCGGGGGGTGACGCTTTCTTT	CSLIRGGAGGDAFF	TRBJ1-1	-	14	TRBV29-1	-
TGCGCCAGCAGCCAAGCCAATAGCGGCAACACCGGGGAGCTGTTTTTT	CASSQANSGNTGELFF	TRBJ2-2	-	16	TRBV4-1	-
TGTGCCAGCAGTGACCTTGTGGACAGTCCTGTCTATGGCTACACCTTC	CASSDLVDSPVYGYTF	TRBJ1-2	-	16	TRBV2	-
TGTGCCACCAGTGACCTAGGATCAACTACTTTGCACTTC	CATSDLGSTTLHF	TRBJ2-7	-	13	TRBV24-1	-
TGTGCCAGCAGTGGAATTCTCGGACTAGCGGGGGAGTATAGCACAGATACGCAGTATTTT	CASSGILGLAGEYSTDTQYF	TRBJ2-3	TRBD2	20	TRBV6-1	once
TGCAGCGTACAGCATGGGGTGGATTCACCCCTCCACTTT	CSVQHGVDSPLHF	TRBJ1-6	-	13	TRBV29-1	-
TGTGCCAGCAGCCAGGCTTGGCATGAGCAGTTCTTC	CASSQAWHEQFF	TRBJ2-1	-	12	TRBV4-2	-
TGTGCCAGCAGCAAAGGGAGGACAGGGGGCAATCAGCCCCAGCATTTT	CASSKGRTGGNQPQHF	TRBJ1-5	-	16	TRBV21-1	-
-	CASTLFWPNEQFF	TRBJ2-1	-	13	TRBV7-9	-
TGTGCCAGCAGCCAAGTGAGGAGGGCCGACGAGCAGTACTTC	CASSQVRRADEQYF	TRBJ2-7	-	14	TRBV3-1/TRBV3-2	-
TGCGCCAGCAGTCTCTGCGGGGCCGACACGGGCCAGTGGGGTTTCCTTACCTGCACAGATACGCAGTATTTT	CASSLCGADTGQWGFLTCTDTQYF	TRBJ2-3	-	24	TRBV23-1	-
TGTGCCAGCAGTTCTGAACCGATGGGCGGAGGGGGTCAGCCCCAGCATTTT	CASSSEPMGGGGQPQHF	TRBJ1-5	-	17	TRBV6-2/TRBV6-3	-
TGTGCCACCATTAGGGGCTACGAGCAGTACTTC	CATIRGYEQYF	TRBJ2-7	-	11	TRBV24-1	-
TGCGCCAGCAGCCAAGTTATACAGGGCAATTCACCCCTCCACTTT	CASSQVIQGNSPLHF	TRBJ1-6	-	15	TRBV4-3	-
TGTGCCTGGAGTAAGGGGCCAAATCAGCCCCAGCATTTT	CAWSKGPNQPQHF	TRBJ1-5	-	13	TRBV30	-
TGTGCCAGCAGTCAGACAAGTGGCACTGAAGCTTTCTTT	CASSQTSGTEAFF	TRBJ1-1	-	13	TRBV25-1	-
TGTGCCAGCAGGGTACAGGGCGCCGGGGCCAACGTCCTGACTTTC	CASRVQGAGANVLTF	TRBJ2-6	-	15	TRBV28	-
TGTGCCAGCAGCTCCCTCAGCGGGCCCGTCTACAATGAGCAGTTCTTC	CASSSLSGPVYNEQFF	TRBJ2-1	-	16	TRBV11-3	-
TGTGCCAGCAGCCACGGCCTAGCGGGGGGAGGTAGGGAGACCCAGTACTTC	CASSHGLAGGGRETQYF	TRBJ2-5	TRBD2	17	TRBV3-1/TRBV3-2	-
TGTGCCAGCAGCCCGGGAGGCACCGGGGAGCTGTTTTTT	CASSPGGTGELFF	TRBJ2-2	TRBD2	13	TRBV6-5	-
TGTGCCAGCAGTGAACTCAGGGGACAGGGCCCTTCGAGCGCTTTCTTT	CASSELRGQGPSSAFF	TRBJ1-1	TRBD1	16	TRBV6-1	-
TGTGCCAGCAGCTTTGCCCTTTGGGGTGGCTACACCTTC	CASSFALWGGYTF	TRBJ1-2	-	13	TRBV11-2	-
TGCGCCAGCAGCTGGGGGACAGGGAGCGCTGAAGCTTTCTTT	CASSWGTGSAEAFF	TRBJ1-1	TRBD1	14	TRBV5-1	few
TGTGCCAGCAGTGCCCCGGGCCCAAGCGGGGAGCTGTTTTTT	CASSAPGPSGELFF	TRBJ2-2	-	14	TRBV6-4	-
TGCGCCAGCAGCTTGAGAGGATTCCGGGACCTACACTATGGCTACACCTTC	CASSLRGFRDLHYGYTF	TRBJ1-2	-	17	TRBV5-1	once
TGTGCCACCAGCAGGGCCATAGGGACTAGCCTCGGTGAGCAGTTCTTC	CATSRAIGTSLGEQFF	TRBJ2-1	TRBD2	16	TRBV15	-
TGTGCCAGTACGACAGTACCGACAGGGGTTGCCAATCAGCCCCAGCATTTT	CASTTVPTGVANQPQHF	TRBJ1-5	TRBD1	17	TRBV19	-
TGTGCCAGCAGCCCCCCCAGCGGGAGGCTGAGAGAGACCCAGTACTTC	CASSPPSGRLRETQYF	TRBJ2-5	TRBD2	16	TRBV7-9	once
TGTGCCAGCAGTGACCTCAAGAGAGACGAAAAACTGTTTTTT	CASSDLKRDEKLFF	TRBJ1-4	-	14	TRBV2	once
TGCAGCGTTCAATTACCGGTGATTGGGGAGACCCAGTACTTC	CSVQLPVIGETQYF	TRBJ2-5	-	14	TRBV29-1	-
TGTGCCAGCAGTTACGATCCTGGACAGATCACAGATACGCAGTATTTT	CASSYDPGQITDTQYF	TRBJ2-3	-	16	TRBV2	-
TGTGCCAGTAGTATAGGGACTAGCTGGAACACCGGGGAGCTGTTTTTT	CASSIGTSWNTGELFF	TRBJ2-2	TRBD2	16	TRBV19	-
TGCGCCAGCATGGAGTCTAGCGGGGGAGAACTACTCTACGAGCAGTACTTC	CASMESSGGELLYEQYF	TRBJ2-7	TRBD2	17	TRBV10-1	-
TGTGCCTGGAGGCCGCCAGGGGGTGGAAACACCATATATTTT	CAWRPPGGGNTIYF	TRBJ1-3	TRBD1	14	TRBV30	-
TGTGCCAGCAAAGCAGATTTGAGGTGGAATGAAAAACTGTTTTTT	CASKADLRWNEKLFF	TRBJ1-4	-	15	TRBV21-1	once